This T cell receptor (beta chain) was identified during a study of early T cells in non-severe SARS-CoV-2 infection (dated by TCRdb to the early 2020s). General notes on the study: Because TCR sequencing relied on bulk RNA taken from unsorted whole blood, pairing of alpha and beta chains was not possible. Results and caveats for the whole study, not just this receptor: VDJdb matching was skewed toward anti-spike CD8 responses, so virus-specific expansions were likely underestimated and private and CD4 specificities were missed.

The CDR3 has 13 amino acids, counting the end cysteine and phenylalanine. Kept here is only the CDR3 DNA, which spans 39 bases and is read in frame from base 1. Germline trimming: 4 bases from V, 0 bases from J; junction bases outside gene matches: 3. CDR1 and CDR2, looked up from the germline V gene, are SQVTM and ANQGSEA. A case-control design nested within a healthcare worker cohort in London, UK, was used, with weekly nasopharyngeal swab PCR tests and blood sampling performed. Healthcare workers were recruited during the week of the UK lockdown, between 23 and 31 March 2020, and followed weekly for up to 16 weeks. As concerns this clonotype: Its antigen remains unidentified. Within one base of it there is no much larger clone, and no base qualities were kept.

The method behind the library was 5' RACE. The instrument given in TCRdb is NextSeq 500. In the TCR library protocol, unique molecular identifiers were attached to individual cDNA molecules to correct for PCR bias and sequencing error. Both TCR alpha and beta chains were sequenced, and tight co-correlation was observed between alpha and beta sequence abundances in each sample. The study's processing was this. Decombinator V4 was used to annotate TCR sequences for V gene, J gene and CDR3. TCRs were defined as expanded if a significant change between any two time points was detected under a Poisson model with p below 0.0001. Abundances of TCRs were expressed as counts per million after normalisation to the total number of TCRs sequenced in each sample. TRAV1-2 paired with TRAJ12, TRAJ20 or TRAJ33 defined MAIT TCRs, while TRAV10 paired with TRAJ18 defined iNKT TCRs. A search of VDJdb, accessed on 1 November 2021, was run for TCRs annotated to CMV, EBV and SARS-CoV-2, with TCRs annotated for multiple antigens excluded. TCRdb itself trimmed the public reads at Q25 with fastp, ran MiXCR and retained productive beta chains. Duplicate CDR3 protein sequences are folded into a single record with the most common DNA and genes. In this record, the V and J calls reflect TCRdb's handling and not the investigators' own analysis. Present in this sample are approximately 76,000 distinct CDR3 sequences, roughly an eighth of which were seen just once. The ten top clones hold roughly 3% of the sample.

The rearrangement combines TRBV29-1 with TRBJ2-7, with TRBD1 matching 7 junction bases. The sequenced sample consisted of whole blood. This TCR was sampled from an adult who was a healthcare worker with PCR-confirmed SARS-CoV-2 infection or an uninfected control (not recorded which). The CDR3 amino acid sequence is: CSVATGTSYEQYF. The DNA is TGCAGCGTTGCGACAGGGACCTCCTACGAGCAGTACTTC.